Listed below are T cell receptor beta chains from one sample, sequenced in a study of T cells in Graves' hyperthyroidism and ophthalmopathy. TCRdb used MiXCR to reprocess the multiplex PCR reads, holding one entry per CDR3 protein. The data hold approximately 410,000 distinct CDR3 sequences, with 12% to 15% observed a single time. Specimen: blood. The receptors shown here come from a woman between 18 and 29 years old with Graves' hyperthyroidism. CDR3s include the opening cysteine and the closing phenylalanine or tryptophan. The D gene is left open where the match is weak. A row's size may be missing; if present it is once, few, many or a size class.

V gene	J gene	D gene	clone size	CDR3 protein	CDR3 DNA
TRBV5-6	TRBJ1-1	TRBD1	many	CASSPGTGVGNTEAFF	TGTGCCAGCAGCCCGGGGACAGGGGTGGGAAACACTGAAGCTTTCTTT
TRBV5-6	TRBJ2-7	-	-	CASSTFGPYEQYF	TGTGCCAGCAGCACCTTTGGGCCCTACGAGCAGTACTTC
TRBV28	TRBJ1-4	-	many	CASSSAGEKLFF	TGTGCCAGCAGTTCCGCTGGAGAAAAACTGTTTTTT
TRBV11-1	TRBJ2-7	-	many	CASSLIDGSYEQYF	TGTGCCAGCAGCTTAATAGACGGATCCTACGAGCAGTACTTC
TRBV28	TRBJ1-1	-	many	CATSVMNTEAFF	TGTGCCACCTCCGTCATGAACACTGAAGCTTTCTTT
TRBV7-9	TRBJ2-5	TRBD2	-	CASRKGTSALETQYF	TGTGCCAGCAGAAAGGGAACTAGCGCTTTGGAGACCCAGTACTTC
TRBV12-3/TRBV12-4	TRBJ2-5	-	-	CASSLGWGVSQETQYF	TGTGCCAGCAGTTTAGGGTGGGGGGTTAGCCAAGAGACCCAGTACTTC
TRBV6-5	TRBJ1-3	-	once	CASSYGISGNTIYF	TGTGCCAGCAGTTACGGGATCTCTGGAAACACCATATATTTT
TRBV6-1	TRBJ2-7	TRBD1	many	CASSADRDGRGEQYF	TGTGCCAGCAGTGCAGACAGGGATGGAAGGGGCGAGCAGTACTTC
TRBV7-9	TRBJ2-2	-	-	CASRDSGPSEGELFF	TGTGCCAGCAGAGACTCCGGGCCCAGCGAGGGGGAGCTGTTTTTT
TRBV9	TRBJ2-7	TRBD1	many	CASSPGTDTGEQYF	TGTGCCAGCAGCCCCGGGACAGACACCGGCGAGCAGTACTTC
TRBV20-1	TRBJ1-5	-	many	CSALDVQNQPQHF	TGCAGTGCTTTGGACGTGCAGAATCAGCCCCAGCATTTT
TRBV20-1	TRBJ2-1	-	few	CSARNLEGSFYNEQFF	TGCAGTGCTAGAAACTTGGAGGGATCTTTCTACAATGAGCAGTTCTTC
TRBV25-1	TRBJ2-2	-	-	CASSELGRDTGELFF	TGTGCCAGCAGTGAATTAGGCAGAGACACCGGGGAGCTGTTTTTT
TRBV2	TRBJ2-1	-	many	CASSTLGTEYNEQFF	TGTGCCAGCAGTACCCTGGGGACGGAATACAATGAGCAGTTCTTC
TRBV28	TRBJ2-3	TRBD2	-	CASRDKGLAGERDTQYF	TGTGCCAGCAGGGATAAGGGACTAGCGGGAGAGAGGGATACGCAGTATTTT
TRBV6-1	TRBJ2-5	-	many	CASSWGGRGETQYF	TGTGCCAGCAGTTGGGGGGGGCGCGGGGAGACCCAGTACTTC
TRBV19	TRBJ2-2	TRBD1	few	CASSIQGAVGELFF	TGTGCCAGTAGTATCCAGGGGGCTGTCGGGGAGCTGTTTTTT
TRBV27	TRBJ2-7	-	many	CASSYGDSYEQYF	TGTGCCAGCAGTTACGGGGACTCCTACGAGCAGTACTTC
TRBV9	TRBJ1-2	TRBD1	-	CASSVEGAVGYTF	TGTGCCAGCAGCGTAGAGGGGGCAGTGGGCTACACCTTC
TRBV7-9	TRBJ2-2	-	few	CASSQHGTGELFF	TGTGCCAGCAGCCAACACGGCACCGGGGAGCTGTTTTTT
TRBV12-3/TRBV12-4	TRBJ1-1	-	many	CASRWTANTEAFF	TGTGCCAGCAGGTGGACAGCGAACACTGAAGCTTTCTTT
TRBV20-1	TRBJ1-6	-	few	CSAAGRDNSPLHF	TGCAGTGCGGCCGGGAGAGATAATTCACCCCTCCACTTT
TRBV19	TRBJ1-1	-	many	CASSPRVPTSIWYTEAFF	TGTGCCAGTAGTCCGCGGGTCCCTACCAGCATATGGTACACTGAAGCTTTCTTT
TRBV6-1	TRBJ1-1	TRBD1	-	CASSQDETSGPGGAFF	TGTGCCAGCAGCCAAGATGAGACTAGCGGTCCAGGGGGGGCTTTCTTT
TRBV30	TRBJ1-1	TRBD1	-	CAWDPGQGFGEAFF	TGTGCCTGGGACCCGGGACAGGGATTTGGTGAAGCTTTCTTT
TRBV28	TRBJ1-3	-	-	CASSSGRNTIYF	TGTGCCAGCAGTTCGGGGAGAAACACCATATATTTT